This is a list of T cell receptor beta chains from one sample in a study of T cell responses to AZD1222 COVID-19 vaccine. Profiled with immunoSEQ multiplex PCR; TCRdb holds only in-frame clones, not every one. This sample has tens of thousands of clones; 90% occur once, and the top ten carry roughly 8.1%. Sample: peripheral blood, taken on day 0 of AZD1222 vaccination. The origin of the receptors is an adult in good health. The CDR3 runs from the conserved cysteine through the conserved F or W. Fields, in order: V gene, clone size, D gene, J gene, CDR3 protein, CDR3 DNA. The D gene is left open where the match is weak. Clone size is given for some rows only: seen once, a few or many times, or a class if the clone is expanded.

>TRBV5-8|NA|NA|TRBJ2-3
CASSLRADTQYF
TGTGCCAGCAGCTTAAGGGCAGATACGCAGTATTTT
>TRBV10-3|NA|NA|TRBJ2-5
CAISDPRGGRRSQETQYF
TGTGCCATCAGTGACCCCAGGGGGGGCAGGAGGTCCCAAGAGACCCAGTACTTC
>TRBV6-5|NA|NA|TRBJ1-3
CASSYRGSSGNTIYF
TGTGCCAGCAGTTACAGGGGGAGCTCTGGAAACACCATATATTTT
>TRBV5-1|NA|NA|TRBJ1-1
CASSFSDRNTEAFF
TGCGCCAGCAGCTTTTCGGATAGGAACACTGAAGCTTTCTTT
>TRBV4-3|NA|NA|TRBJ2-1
CASSQDHPGGATSDNEQFF
TGCGCCAGCAGCCAAGATCACCCGGGGGGCGCTACCAGTGATAATGAGCAGTTCTTC
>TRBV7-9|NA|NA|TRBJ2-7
CASSFTGDYEQYF
TGTGCCAGCAGCTTCACAGGAGACTACGAGCAGTACTTC
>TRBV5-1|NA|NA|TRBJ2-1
CASSLGRGGRNEQFF
TGCGCCAGCAGCTTGGGCCGAGGGGGGAGGAATGAGCAGTTCTTC
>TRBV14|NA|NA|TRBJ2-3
CASSAQGATQYF
TGTGCCAGCAGCGCCCAGGGTGCTACGCAGTATTTT
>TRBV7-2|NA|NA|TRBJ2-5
CASSFGGQSETQYF
TGTGCCAGCAGCTTCGGGGGGCAGTCAGAGACCCAGTACTTC
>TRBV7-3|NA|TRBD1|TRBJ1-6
CASSLGQGPTYSPLHF
TGTGCCAGCAGCTTAGGACAGGGACCGACGTATTCACCCCTCCACTTT
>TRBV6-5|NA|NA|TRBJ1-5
CASSRDGGDQPQHF
TGTGCCAGCAGCCGGGACGGCGGGGATCAGCCCCAGCATTTT
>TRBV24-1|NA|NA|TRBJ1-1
CATRRDTEAFF
TGTGCCACCAGGCGTGACACTGAAGCTTTCTTT
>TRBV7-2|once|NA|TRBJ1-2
CASSLAAVRANYGYTF
TGTGCCAGCAGCTTAGCAGCAGTTCGCGCCAACTATGGCTACACCTTC
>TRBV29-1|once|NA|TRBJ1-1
CSVEGEPWMNTEAFF
TGCAGCGTTGAAGGCGAGCCCTGGATGAACACTGAAGCTTTCTTT
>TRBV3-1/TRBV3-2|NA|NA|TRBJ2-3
CASSQSPSTVQYF
TGTGCCAGCAGCCAATCCCCCAGTACGGTCCAGTATTTT
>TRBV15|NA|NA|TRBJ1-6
CATSKPDLGDNSPLHF
TGTGCCACCAGCAAGCCCGATCTTGGGGATAATTCACCCCTCCACTTT
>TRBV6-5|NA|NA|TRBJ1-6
CASSYRGDNSPLHF
TGTGCCAGCAGTTACAGGGGCGATAATTCACCCCTCCACTTT
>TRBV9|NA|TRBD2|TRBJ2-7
CASSVGSSGGAYEQYF
TGTGCCAGCAGCGTAGGGTCTAGCGGGGGAGCCTACGAGCAGTACTTC
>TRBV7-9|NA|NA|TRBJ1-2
CASSSGAGGYTF
TGTGCCAGCAGCTCCGGAGCAGGTGGCTACACCTTC
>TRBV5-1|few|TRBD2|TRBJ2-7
CASSPLPSGGRDEQYF
TGCGCCAGCAGCCCGTTGCCTAGCGGGGGGAGGGACGAGCAGTACTTC
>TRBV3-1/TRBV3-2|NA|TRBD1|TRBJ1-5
CASSLGQGSNQPQHF
TGTGCCAGCAGCCTCGGACAGGGGAGCAATCAGCCCCAGCATTTT
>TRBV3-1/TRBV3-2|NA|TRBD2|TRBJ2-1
CASSLAGVSDEQFF
TGTGCCAGCAGCCTAGCGGGGGTAAGTGATGAGCAGTTCTTC